Presented here are 22 T cell receptor beta chains from one specimen sequenced in a study of blood T cell repertoires in COVID-19 (dated by TCRdb to about 2020). Library creation used the immunoSEQ multiplex PCR assay. The clones in this table, taken by TCRdb from immuneACCESS, are in-frame only. Not every clone is retained; where verified, under half of the shortfall comes from an unresolved V gene, and the cause of the rest is unknown. The sample table contains 95,000 to 150,000 clones; only one count was recorded for about 78% of them. 2.3% of the sample is held by the ten biggest clonotypes. The sequenced sample was peripheral blood. These receptors were taken from a man aged 65 to 85 with acute or convalescent COVID-19.

V usage is TRBV12-3 or TRBV12-4 and J usage is TRBJ2-1, with 9 bases matching TRBD2. The CDR3 runs 13 residues. With V trimmed by 7 bases and J by 9 bases, 7 bases remained unmatched. In nucleotides, the CDR3 is TGTGCCAGCATCTTGACTAGCGGAACTGAGCAGTTCTTC. It codes for CASILTSGTEQFF.

The CDR3 here is CASSLGATLGPLHF. CDR3 bases: TGTGCCAGCAGCTTGGGGGCAACTTTGGGCCCCCTCCACTTT. The rearrangement joins TRBV5-6 to TRBJ1-6; D remains unclear. V was clipped by 0 bases and J by 13 bases, with 14 bases between them. This CDR3 spans 14 amino acids. CDR1 and CDR2 (germline): SGHDT, YYEEEE.

The CDR3 DNA is TGCAGCGTTGACGTCGGGACAGGCTCCACTGAAGCTTTCTTT. It is translated as CSVDVGTGSTEAFF. This chain connects TRBV29-1 to TRBJ1-1, with 8 positions matching TRBD1. V lost 3 bases to trimming and J lost 4 bases; unmatched junction nucleotides: 7. Germline values: CDR1 SQVTM, CDR2 ANQGSEA. The length of the CDR3 is 14 residues.

The rearrangement links TRBV5-1 to TRBJ1-5, with TRBD1 matching 10 bases. Per germline, CDR1 SGHRS and CDR2 YFSETQ. The CDR3 has 15 residues. After removal of 2 bases from V and 2 bases from J, the junction contained 1 base not matched to a gene. The CDR3 protein is CASSLGTGGNQPQHF. The CDR3 DNA is TGCGCCAGCAGCTTAGGGACAGGGGGCAATCAGCCCCAGCATTTT.

The J gene is TRBJ1-1, the V gene TRBV5-1; 8 bases are shared with TRBD1. Germline CDR1 SGHRS, CDR2 YFSETQ. The J segment lost 5 bases and the V segment lost 1 base, leaving 4 bases of the junction unmatched. The CDR3 runs 14 residues. This CDR3 reads CASSLKQGGTEAFF. In nucleotides, the CDR3 is TGCGCCAGCAGCTTGAAACAGGGGGGAACTGAAGCTTTCTTT.

A note on this clone: Sequence at one end of the junction differs from germline and may be a read error. The chain is built from TRBV9 and TRBJ1-6, with D tentatively TRBD1 (6 bases). Germline loops: CDR1 SGDLS, CDR2 YYNGEE. The CDR3 has 15 residues. Here the CDR3 DNA reads TGTGCCAGCAGCCCCCGGGACACCTATTATTCACCCCTCCACTTT. Encoded protein: CASSPRDTYYSPLHF.

The chain combines TRBV19 with TRBJ2-7; 11 nucleotides match TRBD1. The CDR3 has 15 residues. CDR1 and CDR2 (germline): LNHDA, SQIVND (reference sequence). The trim removed 7 bases at V and 4 bases at J, leaving 9 bases unmatched. CDR3 sequence (DNA): TGTGCCAGTAAACAAGGGACAGGGGGGATTTACGAGCAGTACTTC. Translating it yields CASKQGTGGIYEQYF.

This clone has a handful of counts. The chain combines TRBV5-1 with TRBJ1-2; 9 bases map to TRBD1. V gave up 4 bases and J gave up 5 bases; unmatched junction bases: 12. Looked up from germline, CDR1 is SGHRS and CDR2 is YFSETQ. The CDR3 is made up of 16 amino acids. The CDR3 loop is CASSPRGQGSGYGYTF. The CDR3 DNA reads as TGCGCCAGCAGCCCCCGTGGACAGGGGTCAGGGTATGGCTACACCTTC.

The rearrangement links TRBV24-1 to TRBJ1-2; TRBD1 aligns across 7 bases. The junction had 5 bases not matched to a gene; V was cut back by 4 bases and J by 4 bases. The CDR3 has 14 amino acids. Germline-derived CDR1 and CDR2 are KGHDR and SFDVKD. CDR3 amino acids: CATSDSTGFYGYTF. The CDR3 DNA follows: TGTGCCACCAGTGACTCGACAGGGTTCTATGGCTACACCTTC.

CDR3 loop: CASSKTGTEQYF. The CDR3 DNA is TGTGCCAGCAGTAAGACAGGGACCGAGCAGTACTTC. V and J are TRBV12-3 or TRBV12-4 and TRBJ2-7, with 7 bases fitting TRBD1. This CDR3 is built from 12 residues. After removal of 5 bases from V and 6 bases from J, the junction contained 4 bases not matched to a gene.

This clone was detected once. The germline gene is not matched at one end of the junction; a read error may be the cause. V and J are TRBV7-7 and TRBJ2-1; 8 positions agree with TRBD2. The CDR3 sequence is 16 residues long. Per the germline V gene, CDR1 is SSHAT and CDR2 is FNYEAQ (reference sequence). The DNA of the CDR3 is TGTGCTAGCAGCTTAATGTTGGCTAGCGGGTATAATGAGCAGTTCTTC. This codes for CASSLMLASGYNEQFF.

The V call is TRBV5-4, the J call TRBJ2-2, with D perhaps TRBD1 (5 bases). CDR1 and CDR2 (germline): SGHNT, YYREEE (reference sequence). This CDR3 spans 16 amino acids. V gave up 0 bases and J gave up 3 bases, with 12 bases separating them. CDR3 loop: CASSLGLGADTGELFF. The CDR3 DNA follows: TGTGCCAGCAGCTTGGGTCTAGGGGCTGACACCGGGGAGCTGTTTTTT.

The chain couples TRBV7-3 to TRBJ1-1; no firm D call. Trimming pared 4 bases from V and 7 bases from J, leaving 16 bases between. Germline V gene lookup returns CDR1 SGHTA and CDR2 FQGTGA. The CDR3 spans 14 residues. CDR3: CASSSEAASGEAFF. Here the CDR3 DNA reads TGTGCCAGCAGCTCTGAAGCAGCGTCTGGTGAAGCTTTCTTT.

This rearrangement joins TRBV5-4 to TRBJ1-1; TRBD1 is a possible D gene (5 bases). The CDR3 spans 15 residues. Trimming took 0 bases from V and 4 from J, leaving 13 bases between them. The germline CDR1 and CDR2 sequences are SGHNT and YYREEE (reference sequence). The CDR3 protein is CASSLAPGGGTEAFF. In DNA, the CDR3 is TGTGCCAGCAGCTTGGCTCCGGGGGGAGGCACTGAAGCTTTCTTT.

The chain is built from TRBV4-3 and TRBJ1-2; D is possibly TRBD1 (6 bases). From germline, CDR1 is LGHNA and CDR2 YSLEER. There are 14 residues in the CDR3. The V end was cut by 3 bases, the J end by 9 bases, with 17 bases between. The CDR3 DNA follows: TGCGCCAGCAGCCAGGGTGGGGGGGCATATCGCTACACCTTC. It specifies CASSQGGGAYRYTF.

The V and J genes are TRBV5-4 and TRBJ1-2, with 10 nucleotides matching TRBD1. The CDR3 length is 13 residues. With V trimmed by 4 bases and J by 7 bases, 4 bases remained unmatched. Germline-derived CDR1 and CDR2 are SGHNT and YYREEE (reference sequence). The CDR3 nucleotides are TGTGCCAGCAGCATTGACAGGGGGCTTGGCTACACCTTC. It encodes CASSIDRGLGYTF.

J is TRBJ2-2 and V is TRBV5-1, with TRBD1 identical over 7 bases. Germline values: CDR1 SGHRS, CDR2 YFSETQ. CDR3 length equals 16 residues. Trimming removed 3 bases from V and 0 bases from J; junction bases left unmatched: 5. The chain's CDR3 is CASSSQGPANTGELFF. In nucleotides, the CDR3 is TGCGCCAGCAGCTCACAGGGGCCAGCGAACACCGGGGAGCTGTTTTTT. The whole variable domain, remainder taken from reference TRBV5-1 and TRBJ2-2, is KAGVTQTPRYLIKTRGQQVTLSCSPISGHRSVSWYQQTPGQGLQFLFEYFSETQRNKGNFPGRFSGRQFSNSRSEMNVSTLELGDSALYLCASSSQGPANTGELFFGEGSRLTVL.

The rearrangement joins TRBV3-1 (or the pseudogene TRBV3-2) to TRBJ2-7; D is possibly TRBD2 (5 bases). In germline, CDR1 is LGHDT, CDR2 YNNKEL (reference sequence). The CDR3 loop spans 14 amino acids. Trimming took 0 bases from V and 0 from J, leaving 6 bases between them. The CDR3 sequence is CASSQDRGSYEQYF. CDR3 in DNA: TGTGCCAGCAGCCAAGATCGGGGCTCCTACGAGCAGTACTTC.

The V gene is TRBV6-5, the J gene TRBJ1-3, with D perhaps matching TRBD1 (5 bases). From germline, CDR1 is MNHEY and CDR2 SVGAGI. The CDR3 spans 14 residues. V lost 2 bases and J lost 3, with 8 bases in between. Written as DNA, the CDR3 is TGTGCCAGCAGTTACGCAGGGAATGGAAACACCATATATTTT. It yields the protein CASSYAGNGNTIYF.

The chain links TRBV5-1 to TRBJ1-1; TRBD1 aligns across 10 bases. V shed 4 bases, J shed 3 bases, and the junction held 12 bases outside the gene matches. The CDR3 sequence is 17 residues long. Germline CDR1 SGHRS, CDR2 YFSETQ. The CDR3 DNA sequence: TGCGCCAGCAGCGATGTGCCGGGACAGGGGTGGGACACTGAAGCTTTCTTT. This translates into CASSDVPGQGWDTEAFF.

J is TRBJ2-5 and V is TRBV25-1; TRBD2 matches at 7 bases. In germline, CDR1 is MGHDK, CDR2 SYGVNS. Unmatched junction bases numbered 5, after V lost 5 bases and J lost 2 bases. The CDR3 length is 14 residues. Written as DNA, the CDR3 is TGTGCCAGCAGTCCAAGCGGGGTACAAGAGACCCAGTACTTC. This sequence encodes CASSPSGVQETQYF.

The J gene is TRBJ1-1, the V gene TRBV7-9, with D possibly being TRBD1 (5 bases). Germline assignment: CDR1 SEHNR and CDR2 FQNEAQ (reference sequence). With 4 bases removed from V and 5 bases from J, the gap between germline ends came to 8 bases. This CDR3 comprises 12 residues. The CDR3 reads CASSWTRTEAFF. The CDR3 DNA follows: TGTGCCAGCAGCTGGACAAGGACTGAAGCTTTCTTT.